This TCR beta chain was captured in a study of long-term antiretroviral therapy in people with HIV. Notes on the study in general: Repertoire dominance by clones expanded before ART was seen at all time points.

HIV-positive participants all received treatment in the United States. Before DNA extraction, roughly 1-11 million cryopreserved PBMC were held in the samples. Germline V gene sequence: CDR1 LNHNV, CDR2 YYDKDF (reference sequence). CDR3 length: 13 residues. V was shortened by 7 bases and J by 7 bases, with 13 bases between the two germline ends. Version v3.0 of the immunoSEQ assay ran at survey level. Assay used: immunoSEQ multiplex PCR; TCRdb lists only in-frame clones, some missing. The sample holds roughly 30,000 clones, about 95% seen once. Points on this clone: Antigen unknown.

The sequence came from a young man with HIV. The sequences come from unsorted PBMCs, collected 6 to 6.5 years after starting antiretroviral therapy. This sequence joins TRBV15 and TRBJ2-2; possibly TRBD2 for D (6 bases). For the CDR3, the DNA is TGTGCCACCACCTTCCGGGGGAGCGGGGAGCTGTTTTTT. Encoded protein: CATTFRGSGELFF.